The source of this T cell receptor (beta chain) is a study of blood T cell repertoires in COVID-19. This clone has just one count. Using immunoSEQ multiplex PCR, the repertoire was profiled, and TCRdb retains in-frame clones only, with some absent. The sample carries roughly 86,000 clones, almost 85% recorded once. This CDR3 has 16 amino acids. From germline, CDR1 is SGHTA and CDR2 FQGNSA. The J segment lost 2 bases and the V segment lost 5 bases, leaving 8 bases of the junction unmatched. The gene calls are TRBV7-2 and TRBJ2-7, with TRBD1 identical over 11 bases. Specimen: peripheral blood. This sequence originates from a human donor in a cohort sampled during active COVID-19. CDR3 in amino acids: CASSISGTGGTYEQYF. CDR3 coding DNA: TGTGCCAGCAGCATATCCGGGACAGGGGGAACCTACGAGCAGTACTTC.